A single sample is the source of the 24 T cell receptor beta chains below, sequenced in a study of graft-versus-host responses after intestinal transplantation. Measured with immunoSEQ multiplex PCR; TCRdb has only the in-frame clones, and not every one. The repertoire consists of about 93,000 clones, with about 93% occurring once and the leading ten covering roughly 0.49%. Their antigens are not known. The starting material was unstimulated CD8+ T cells sorted from spleen or lymph node cells, obtained before intestinal transplant. These receptors were collected from a human donor who received an intestinal transplant.

The chain employs TRBV28 and TRBJ1-1; possibly TRBD1 for D (6 bases). Germline CDR1 reads MDHEN; CDR2 reads SYDVKM. Trimming pared 7 bases from V and 6 bases from J, leaving 15 bases between. The CDR3 loop spans 13 amino acids. The CDR3 bases are TGTGCCAGCAATGGGGGGGGCCATCCTGAAGCTTTCTTT. Its translation: CASNGGGHPEAFF.

The V gene is TRBV30, the J gene TRBJ1-1; D is uncertain. CDR1 and CDR2 (germline): GTSNPN, SVGIG (reference sequence). The CDR3 extends over 14 amino acids. The V and J ends lost 0 bases and 1 base respectively, with 9 bases between them. The chain's CDR3 is CAWSVRTWNTEAFF. The CDR3 DNA reads TGTGCCTGGAGTGTGAGGACTTGGAACACTGAAGCTTTCTTT.

The V gene is TRBV6-1, the J gene TRBJ1-1, with D unresolved. The CDR3 spans 14 residues. V lost 4 bases to trimming and J lost 0 bases, with 9 bases between them. The germline CDR1 and CDR2 sequences are MNHNS and SASEGT. The CDR3 protein is CASSAPSVNTEAFF. The CDR3 DNA reads as TGTGCCAGCAGTGCCCCCTCAGTGAACACTGAAGCTTTCTTT.

The chain links TRBV28 to TRBJ2-1; TRBD1 agrees at 11 bases. The junction had 8 bases not matched to a gene; V was cut back by 6 bases and J by 7 bases. The germline gives CDR1 MDHEN, CDR2 SYDVKM. This CDR3 is built from 15 residues. Written as DNA, the CDR3 is TGTGCCAGCAGGCCGGGACAGGGGGTGGGAAATGAGCAGTTCTTC. Protein: CASRPGQGVGNEQFF.

V gene TRBV11-3 combines with J gene TRBJ1-2, with TRBD1 identical over 11 bases. The germline gives CDR1 SGHNT, CDR2 YENEEA. V was clipped by 1 base and J by 7 bases; unmatched bases: 20. This CDR3 has 20 residues. Here the CDR3 DNA reads TGTGCCAGCAGCTTAGTGGGACAGGGGGACCCTGGTCTGTTCCAAGGTGGCTACACCTTC. Protein sequence: CASSLVGQGDPGLFQGGYTF.

The CDR3 DNA reads TGTGCCAGCAGCTTACCGGGACAGGGGGCCTACGAGCAGTACTTC. This encodes CASSLPGQGAYEQYF. The chain links TRBV7-6 to TRBJ2-7; 11 bases are shared with TRBD1. The J segment lost 2 bases and the V segment lost 2 bases, leaving 2 bases of the junction unmatched. This CDR3 comprises 15 residues. The V gene's germline CDR1 is SGHVS and CDR2 FNYEAQ.

The chain joins TRBV4-1 to TRBJ2-7; D not resolved. Deletions cut 4 bases from V and 4 bases from J, with 14 bases between. Germline loops: CDR1 MGHRA, CDR2 YSYEKL. The CDR3 loop spans 14 amino acids. The CDR3 spells CASSPGSSGYEQYF. As DNA, the CDR3 is TGCGCCAGCAGCCCCGGCTCCTCGGGTTACGAGCAGTACTTC.

V and J are TRBV9 and TRBJ1-2, with 9 positions matching TRBD1. The CDR3 totals 18 residues. With V trimmed by 0 bases and J by 8 bases, 17 bases remained unmatched. Germline assignment: CDR1 SGDLS and CDR2 YYNGEE. CDR3 bases: TGTGCCAGCAGCGTAGGGGACTCCGGGACAGGGCAGAACCAAGGCTACACCTTC. It yields the protein CASSVGDSGTGQNQGYTF.

The chain is built from TRBV28 and TRBJ2-3; D not resolved. Trimming removed 6 bases at V and 4 bases at J, with 20 bases between. There are 16 residues in the CDR3. From germline, CDR1 is MDHEN and CDR2 SYDVKM. Here the CDR3 DNA reads TGTGCCAGCAGCGAACCCCGCGAGGCTAGTCCAGATACGCAGTATTTT. It is translated as CASSEPREASPDTQYF.

This clone occurred once. The V and J genes are TRBV19 and TRBJ2-4; D is possibly TRBD2 (5 bases). The ends were cut back, 5 bases at V and 6 bases at J, with 11 bases in the middle. Per the germline V gene, CDR1 is LNHDA and CDR2 is SQIVND (reference sequence). The CDR3 totals 13 residues. This CDR3 is CASSERELNIQYF. In DNA, the CDR3 is TGTGCCAGTAGTGAAAGGGAGTTAAACATTCAGTACTTC.

The J gene is TRBJ2-1, the V gene TRBV4-2, with D perhaps TRBD2 (7 bases). V lost 1 base, J lost 2 bases, and 15 bases lay in between. The V gene's germline CDR1 is LGHNA and CDR2 YNFKEQ. This CDR3 region has 17 residues. CDR3 DNA sequence: TGTGCCAGCAGCCAAGTAGTGGCGGGGGCCCCCTACAATGAGCAGTTCTTC. Amino acids: CASSQVVAGAPYNEQFF.

The chain uses TRBV5-6 and TRBJ2-3; perhaps TRBD1 as D (5 bases). V shed 7 bases and J shed 4 bases, with 16 bases lying between them. CDR1 SGHDT and CDR2 YYEEEE come from the germline V gene. This CDR3 is 14 amino acids long. CDR3 loop: CASGVIDRPDTQYF. The CDR3 nucleotides are TGTGCCAGCGGAGTGATTGACAGACCAGATACGCAGTATTTT.

This chain joins TRBV28 and TRBJ1-3; D unresolved. V shed 5 bases and J shed 3 bases, with 14 bases lying between them. Per the germline V gene, CDR1 is MDHEN and CDR2 is SYDVKM. The CDR3 totals 15 residues. Here the CDR3 reads CASSTRSGLGNTIYF. The CDR3 DNA reads TGTGCCAGCAGTACCAGGTCTGGCCTTGGAAACACCATATATTTT.

The gene calls are TRBV30 and TRBJ2-7; TRBD2 matches 7 bases. This CDR3 region has 14 residues. The junction had 11 bases not matched to a gene; V was cut back by 3 bases and J by 6 bases. CDR1 is GTSNPN and CDR2 is SVGIG in the germline V gene (reference sequence). This chain's CDR3 is CAWRMGGRRGEQYF. The CDR3 DNA is TGTGCCTGGAGGATGGGCGGGAGAAGAGGCGAGCAGTACTTC.

The chain has TRBV30 and TRBJ2-1; the match to TRBD2 covers 14 bases. The CDR3 runs to 16 residues. Germline CDR1 reads GTSNPN; CDR2 reads SVGIG (reference sequence). The ends lost 7 bases at V and 8 bases at J; junction bases unmatched: 13. CDR3 residues: CASKTPTSGRAYEQFF. The CDR3 DNA reads TGTGCCTCCAAGACCCCGACTAGCGGGAGGGCCTATGAGCAGTTCTTC.

The rearrangement links TRBV19 to TRBJ1-1, with D unresolved. Trimming shortened V by 3 bases and J by 6 bases, and 17 bases separated the two germline ends. Germline CDR1 reads LNHDA; CDR2 reads SQIVND (reference sequence). The CDR3 totals 15 residues. CDR3 nucleotide sequence: TGTGCCAGTAGTATTCCCGGGAAGGGCGGACCTGAAGCTTTCTTT. This translates into CASSIPGKGGPEAFF.

The chain employs TRBV5-4 and TRBJ1-2, with a weak D call TRBD1 (6 bases). This CDR3 contains 15 residues. Trimming cost V 7 bases and J 0 bases, with 16 bases left between them. Germline V lookup: CDR1 SGHNT, CDR2 YYREEE (reference sequence). The CDR3 loop reads CASGVGGPANYGYTF. CDR3 DNA: TGTGCCAGCGGAGTCGGGGGGCCCGCTAACTATGGCTACACCTTC. Supplemented by reference TRBV5-4 and TRBJ1-2, the full variable domain reads ETGVTQSPTHLIKTRGQQVTLRCSSQSGHNTVSWYQQALGQGPQFIFQYYREEENGRGNFPPRFSGLQFPNYSSELNVNALELDDSALYLCASGVGGPANYGYTFGSGTRLTVV.

The V call is TRBV5-4, the J call TRBJ2-7, with TRBD2 matching over 10 bases. V shed 2 bases, J shed 7 bases, and the junction held 15 bases outside the gene matches. This CDR3 is 17 amino acids long. Germline-derived CDR1 and CDR2 are SGHNT and YYREEE (reference sequence). This chain's CDR3 is CASSFLLAGVQIGEQYF. The CDR3 DNA follows: TGTGCCAGCAGCTTTTTGCTAGCGGGGGTGCAGATAGGAGAGCAGTACTTC. The variable domain in full, with the rest retrieved from reference TRBV5-4 and TRBJ2-7, is ETGVTQSPTHLIKTRGQQVTLRCSSQSGHNTVSWYQQALGQGPQFIFQYYREEENGRGNFPPRFSGLQFPNYSSELNVNALELDDSALYLCASSFLLAGVQIGEQYFGPGTRLTVT.

The V call is TRBV7-9, the J call TRBJ2-5; 9 nucleotides match TRBD1. Per the germline V gene, CDR1 is SEHNR and CDR2 is FQNEAQ (reference sequence). J was trimmed by 5 bases and V by 3 bases; bases with no gene match: 7. This CDR3 has 15 residues. CDR3 DNA sequence: TGTGCCAGCAGCTTGGTGGGACAGGGCGGGGAGACCCAGTACTTC. Translation: CASSLVGQGGETQYF.

J is TRBJ2-5 and V is TRBV19; 9 bases align to TRBD1. Germline lookup yields CDR1 LNHDA and CDR2 SQIVND (reference sequence). The CDR3 covers 16 residues. V shed 7 bases, J shed 2 bases, and the junction held 11 bases outside the gene matches. CDR3 DNA: TGTGCCAGTAACCCACAGGACAGGGGACTACAAGAGACCCAGTACTTC. It specifies CASNPQDRGLQETQYF.

The chain uses TRBV5-4 and TRBJ1-4, with 8 bases matching TRBD1. Germline V gives CDR1 SGHNT, CDR2 YYREEE (reference sequence). J gave up 8 bases and V 7 bases, and 10 bases lay outside the gene matches. The CDR3 consists of 14 residues. The CDR3 spells CASEITGGGEKLFF. The CDR3 DNA is TGTGCCAGCGAAATTACAGGGGGGGGAGAAAAACTGTTTTTT.

The V and J genes are TRBV29-1 and TRBJ2-2; TRBD2 is a possible D gene (5 bases). This CDR3 contains 13 residues. Trimming took off 6 bases at V and 1 base at J, with 9 bases between the two ends. CDR1 is SQVTM, CDR2 ANQGSEA, per germline. In DNA form, the CDR3 reads TGCAGCGTACAACTAGGGAACACCGGGGAGCTGTTTTTT. It is translated as CSVQLGNTGELFF.

The chain couples TRBV7-9 to TRBJ1-2; D unclear. The CDR3 consists of 14 residues. The V end was cut by 5 bases, the J end by 1 base, with 11 bases between. The V gene's germline CDR1 is SEHNR and CDR2 FQNEAQ (reference sequence). The CDR3 bases are TGTGCCAGCAGCGTAAGAGATCTTAACTATGGCTACACCTTC. This translates into CASSVRDLNYGYTF.

The CDR3 here is CASSRPPDSGYTF. Written as DNA, the CDR3 is TGCGCCAGCAGTCGACCCCCGGACAGTGGCTACACCTTC. The genes are TRBV5-1 and TRBJ1-2; perhaps TRBD1 as D (6 bases). Per germline, CDR1 SGHRS and CDR2 YFSETQ. The CDR3 runs 13 residues. V gave up 5 bases and J gave up 7 bases, with 15 bases separating them.